The 30 T cell receptor beta chains presented below share a single source sample, sequenced in a study of T cell responses to AZD1222 COVID-19 vaccine. The data were produced by immunoSEQ multiplex PCR, yet TCRdb's version contains in-frame clones alone and is incomplete. The repertoire holds tens of thousands of clones, with about four fifths as singletons. The sequencing used peripheral blood, collected 28 days after the second AZD1222 dose. Receptor source: an adult who received the AZD1222 COVID-19 vaccine.

The CDR3 spells CASSLGPAGYYEQYF. In DNA form, the CDR3 reads TGTGCCAGCAGCTTGGGGCCAGCGGGGTACTACGAGCAGTACTTC. This chain connects TRBV5-4 to TRBJ2-7, with 7 bases aligning to TRBD2. The germline V gene encodes CDR1 SGHNT and CDR2 YYREEE (reference sequence). The CDR3 runs to 15 residues. Germline trimming cut 0 bases from V and 3 bases from J; bases unmatched to any gene: 6.

The CDR3 bases are TGTGCCAGCAGCCGCCCGGGACTAGCGTACAATGAGCAGTTCTTC. Translation: CASSRPGLAYNEQFF. The rearrangement links TRBV4-2 to TRBJ2-1; 10 nucleotides match TRBD2. With V trimmed by 4 bases and J by 4 bases, 4 bases remained unmatched. CDR1 LGHNA and CDR2 YNFKEQ come from the germline V gene. This CDR3 spans 15 amino acids.

The chain carries TRBV7-9 and TRBJ1-2; 10 bases agree with TRBD1. CDR3 size: 14 residues. CDR1 is SEHNR, CDR2 FQNEAQ, per germline (reference sequence). J lost 0 bases, V lost 10 bases, and 5 bases had no gene match. CDR3 DNA sequence: TGTGCCATTTCGGGACAGGGGTCTAACTATGGCTACACCTTC. Translated: CAISGQGSNYGYTF.

The chain uses TRBV3-1 (or the pseudogene TRBV3-2) and TRBJ2-1; no reliable D call. V was shortened by 2 bases and J by 5 bases, with 19 bases between the two germline ends. CDR1 and CDR2 from the germline V gene are LGHDT and YNNKEL (reference sequence). The CDR3 sequence is 17 residues long. In nucleotides, the CDR3 is TGTGCCAGCAGCCAACTAAGAATCCCAGGCGGAGACAATGAGCAGTTCTTC. Its protein product is CASSQLRIPGGDNEQFF.

CDR3 in DNA: TGCGCCAGCAGCTTGGGGACAGGGAACTACGAGCAGTACTTC. Translation gives CASSLGTGNYEQYF. The chain is built from TRBV5-1 and TRBJ2-7, with 8 bases that match TRBD1. This CDR3 contains 14 residues. Germline V lookup: CDR1 SGHRS, CDR2 YFSETQ. Trimming removed 0 bases from V and 3 bases from J; junction bases left unmatched: 2.

The chain uses TRBV19 and TRBJ1-5; 8 bases are a match to TRBD1. The CDR3 sequence is 14 residues long. Germline lookup yields CDR1 LNHDA and CDR2 SQIVND (reference sequence). The DNA of the CDR3 is TGTGTCACTAATCAGGGGGCGAGCAATCAGCCCCAGCATTTT. This encodes CVTNQGASNQPQHF.

The J gene is TRBJ1-5, the V gene TRBV19; D is perhaps TRBD1 (5 bases). Germline values: CDR1 LNHDA, CDR2 SQIVND (reference sequence). Trimming removed 5 bases at V and 5 bases at J, with 10 bases between. The CDR3 consists of 13 residues. The CDR3 sequence: CASSLGGDQPQHF. CDR3 in DNA: TGTGCCAGTAGTCTCGGGGGGGATCAGCCCCAGCATTTT.

Here the CDR3 reads CASSLWRQGELFF. CDR3 nucleotide sequence: TGTGCCAGCAGTTTATGGCGACAGGGAGAACTGTTTTTT. The J gene is TRBJ1-4, the V gene TRBV27; 7 bases map to TRBD1. After removal of 1 base from V and 12 bases from J, the junction contained 5 bases not matched to a gene. CDR1 and CDR2 from the germline V gene are MNHEY and SMNVEV (reference sequence). This CDR3 is built from 13 residues.

This chain links TRBV4-1 with TRBJ1-2; perhaps TRBD1 as D (5 bases). CDR1 and CDR2 (germline): MGHRA, YSYEKL. This CDR3 is built from 15 residues. Trimming removed 1 base from V and 4 bases from J, with 13 bases in between. The CDR3 sequence is CASSQAGDLSYGYTF. The DNA of the CDR3 is TGCGCCAGCAGCCAAGCGGGGGATCTGAGCTATGGCTACACCTTC.

The CDR3 region is CASSYVTPNTEAFF. In DNA form, the CDR3 reads TGTGCCAGCAGTTACGTTACGCCGAACACTGAAGCTTTCTTT. The chain joins TRBV6-2 or TRBV6-3 to TRBJ1-1; D remains ambiguous. CDR3 length: 14 amino acids. V was pared by 2 bases and J by 1 base, with 8 bases between. The germline gives CDR1 MNHEY, CDR2 SVGEGT.

The genes are TRBV29-1 and TRBJ2-2; TRBD1 matches 8 bases. V lost 5 bases to trimming and J lost 5 bases; unmatched junction nucleotides: 7. This CDR3 has 14 residues. CDR1 and CDR2 (germline): SQVTM, ANQGSEA. This chain's CDR3 is CSVRTTGGTGELFF. The CDR3 DNA sequence: TGCAGCGTTAGGACTACAGGGGGAACCGGGGAGCTGTTTTTT.

The table lists this clone with a count of one. This chain uses TRBV6-5 with TRBJ1-2, with D tentatively TRBD1 (5 bases). Germline CDR1 is MNHEY and CDR2 is SVGAGI. The CDR3 totals 13 residues. Trimming shortened V by 8 bases and J by 0 bases, and 10 bases separated the two germline ends. The CDR3 region has the DNA TGTGCCAGCTACTCGACAGCTAACTATGGCTACACCTTC. Amino acids: CASYSTANYGYTF.

This clone has a handful of counts. V gene TRBV19 combines with J gene TRBJ1-5; 7 bases match TRBD1. Trimming at V came to 0 bases and at J to 2 bases, leaving 4 bases not matched to a gene. Germline CDR1 is LNHDA and CDR2 is SQIVND (reference sequence). The CDR3 sequence is 16 residues long. DNA for the CDR3: TGTGCCAGTAGTATAGAAGGGGGCGGAGGCAATCAGCCCCAGCATTTT. Translated, it gives CASSIEGGGGNQPQHF. Filled out from reference TRBV19 and TRBJ1-5, the complete variable domain reads DGGITQSPKYLFRKEGQNVTLSCEQNLNHDAMYWYRQDPGQGLRLIYYSQIVNDFQKGDIAEGYSVSREKKESFPLTVTSAQKNPTAFYLCASSIEGGGGNQPQHFGDGTRLSIL.

CDR3 nucleotide sequence: TGTGCCAGCAATACGGGGCCCCACAATGAGCAGTTCTTC. Residues: CASNTGPHNEQFF. The chain couples TRBV28 to TRBJ2-1; D tentatively fits TRBD1 or TRBD2 (5 bases each). Germline V gives CDR1 MDHEN, CDR2 SYDVKM. V lost 7 bases and J 5 bases, leaving 12 bases between the germline ends. This CDR3 region has 13 residues.

The gene calls are TRBV6-5 and TRBJ2-2, with D hard to call. Germline CDR1 reads MNHEY; CDR2 reads SVGAGI. Deletions cut 2 bases from V and 8 bases from J, with 6 bases between. There are 12 residues in the CDR3. CDR3 loop: CASSYRNGELFF. The CDR3 nucleotides read TGTGCCAGCAGTTACCGGAATGGGGAGCTGTTTTTT.

J is TRBJ1-6 and V is TRBV5-1, with D possibly TRBD1 on 6 matching bases. From germline, CDR1 is SGHRS and CDR2 YFSETQ. The CDR3 covers 15 residues. V was clipped by 6 bases and J by 9 bases, with 19 bases between them. This CDR3 is CASKGASGGGSPLHF. CDR3 DNA: TGCGCCAGCAAGGGAGCCTCGGGGGGCGGTTCACCCCTCCACTTT.

The rearrangement uses TRBV7-9 and TRBJ1-5; tentative D call: TRBD1 (6 bases). The CDR3 totals 14 residues. V lost 3 bases, J lost 3 bases, and 9 bases lay in between. The germline gives CDR1 SEHNR, CDR2 FQNEAQ (reference sequence). CDR3 residues: CASSFGQNNQPQHF. Written as DNA, the CDR3 is TGTGCCAGCAGCTTCGGACAGAACAATCAGCCCCAGCATTTT.

This clone was counted only a few times. The V gene is TRBV7-2, the J gene TRBJ1-1; D may be TRBD1 (6 bases). V was trimmed by 5 bases and J by 4 bases, leaving 14 bases between them. Germline CDR1 reads SGHTA; CDR2 reads FQGNSA. The CDR3 covers 14 residues. CDR3 nucleotides: TGTGCCAGCAGCCCACAGGGTTCAGGCACTGAAGCTTTCTTT. This sequence encodes CASSPQGSGTEAFF. Using reference TRBV7-2 and TRBJ1-1 for the parts outside the CDR3, the full variable domain is GAGVSQSPSNKVTEKGKDVELRCDPISGHTALYWYRQSLGQGLEFLIYFQGNSAPDKSGLPSDRFSAERTGGSVSTLTIQRTQQEDSAVYLCASSPQGSGTEAFFGQGTRLTVV.

This clone was seen a handful of times. The CDR3 nucleotides are TGTGCCAGCAGTCCCAACTACAGGGAAGGCTACACCTTC. It yields the protein CASSPNYREGYTF. V and J are TRBV2 and TRBJ1-2; TRBD1 might be the D (6 bases). Germline-derived CDR1 and CDR2 are SNHLY and FYNNEI. V lost 5 bases to trimming and J lost 8 bases, with 15 bases between them. The CDR3 length is 13 residues.

The chain joins TRBV4-1 to TRBJ2-3; D possibly corresponds to TRBD1 (7 bases). Trimming removed 0 bases from V and 6 bases from J, with 19 bases in between. Germline V gene lookup returns CDR1 MGHRA and CDR2 YSYEKL. This CDR3 is 17 amino acids long. CDR3 protein: CASSQDRGPGGRDTQYF. The CDR3 DNA reads TGCGCCAGCAGCCAAGATAGAGGGCCAGGGGGGAGGGATACGCAGTATTTT.

The genes are TRBV5-1 and TRBJ1-1; possible D gene TRBD1, 6 bases. V gave up 0 bases and J gave up 6 bases, with 9 bases separating them. Per the germline V gene, CDR1 is SGHRS and CDR2 is YFSETQ. The CDR3 length is 13 residues. CDR3 DNA: TGCGCCAGCAGCTTGGATAAGGGGGCTGAAGCTTTCTTT. Translating gives CASSLDKGAEAFF.

The V gene is TRBV12-3 or TRBV12-4, the J gene TRBJ2-1; 10 nucleotides align to TRBD1. There are 13 residues in the CDR3. The CDR3 nucleotides are TGTGGTGCCCAGGGACAGGGGAACTATGAGCAGTTCTTC. This codes for CGAQGQGNYEQFF.

The genes are TRBV6-5 and TRBJ1-2; possibly TRBD1 for D (6 bases). The CDR3 is made up of 13 amino acids. Germline V gene sequence: CDR1 MNHEY, CDR2 SVGAGI. V lost 7 bases to trimming and J lost 4 bases, with 13 bases between them. In nucleotides, the CDR3 is TGTGCCAGCACCTTTGACAGGAGCTATGGCTACACCTTC. Encoded protein: CASTFDRSYGYTF.

The chain has TRBV4-3 and TRBJ1-4; the D is unclear. Trimming left V 0 bases short and J 10 bases short, with 18 bases between. Germline V gene lookup returns CDR1 LGHNA and CDR2 YSLEER. The CDR3 is made up of 16 amino acids. Here the CDR3 reads CASSQDSPGRGGKLFF. The CDR3 DNA reads as TGCGCCAGCAGCCAAGATAGTCCCGGACGGGGAGGAAAACTGTTTTTT.

V is TRBV6-2 or TRBV6-3 and J is TRBJ2-5, with D perhaps TRBD1 (7 bases). CDR1 and CDR2 (germline): MNHEY, SVGEGT. This CDR3 region has 15 residues. V lost 1 base to trimming and J lost 1 base, with 10 bases between them. The CDR3 bases are TGTGCCAGCAGTTACTGGCGGGACAGCCAAGAGACCCAGTACTTC. Encoded protein: CASSYWRDSQETQYF.

The V and J genes are TRBV15 and TRBJ1-1; D remains ambiguous. The CDR3 contains 15 residues. V was pared by 5 bases and J by 1 base, with 14 bases between. Germline V CDR1 and CDR2: LNHNV, YYDKDF (reference sequence). The CDR3 sequence: CATSLDLTTNTEAFF. CDR3 bases: TGTGCCACCAGCCTTGATTTAACGACGAACACTGAAGCTTTCTTT.

V gene TRBV15 combines with J gene TRBJ1-2, with 7 nucleotides matching TRBD1. This CDR3 is built from 16 residues. Per germline, CDR1 LNHNV and CDR2 YYDKDF (reference sequence). J lost 1 base, V lost 1 base, and 6 bases had no gene match. CDR3 bases: TGTGCCACCAGCAGAGCCACAGGGGATCTTAACTATGGCTACACCTTC. It yields the protein CATSRATGDLNYGYTF.

The chain has TRBV7-8 and TRBJ2-1; D gene unclear. Germline V gives CDR1 SGHVS, CDR2 FQNEAQ. There are 14 residues in the CDR3. V lost 4 bases and J lost 2, with 9 bases in between. DNA of the CDR3: TGTGCCAGCAGCTCCTTCATCGCCTACAATGAGCAGTTCTTC. It codes for CASSSFIAYNEQFF.

The J gene is TRBJ2-5, the V gene TRBV2; tentatively, D is TRBD2 (5 bases). V lost 4 bases to trimming and J lost 1 base, with 10 bases between them. CDR1 SNHLY and CDR2 FYNNEI come from the germline V gene. The CDR3 length is 14 residues. CDR3 residues: CASSARAAQETQYF. The CDR3 nucleotides are TGTGCCAGCAGTGCGCGGGCAGCCCAAGAGACCCAGTACTTC.

This clone was seen a few times. The V and J genes are TRBV5-1 and TRBJ1-4, with a tentative D call TRBD1 (5 bases). The CDR3 spans 16 residues. Per germline, CDR1 SGHRS and CDR2 YFSETQ. V was trimmed by 4 bases and J by 4 bases, leaving 17 bases between them. The CDR3 DNA sequence: TGCGCCAGCAGCCTATACCGGGCAGGGAATAATGAAAAACTGTTTTTT. Translating it yields CASSLYRAGNNEKLFF. The whole variable domain, remainder taken from reference TRBV5-1 and TRBJ1-4, is KAGVTQTPRYLIKTRGQQVTLSCSPISGHRSVSWYQQTPGQGLQFLFEYFSETQRNKGNFPGRFSGRQFSNSRSEMNVSTLELGDSALYLCASSLYRAGNNEKLFFGSGTQLSVL.